The 22 T cell receptor beta chains in this list originate from one sample, sequenced in a study of T-cell memory formation after mild COVID-19. One entry per CDR3 protein, called by TCRdb with MiXCR from the 5' RACE reads. The sample has under 450,000 distinct CDR3 sequences, 23% seen once. Sequences were obtained from PBMCs or a T cell subset sorted from them (not recorded which). The receptors here all came from an adult woman who had mild COVID-19 (a few samples of this study predate the infection). Cell type and time point are not known.

Here the CDR3 DNA reads TGCGCCAGCAGCCAAGATTTTCAGACCCAGTACTTC. Translation gives CASSQDFQTQYF. The gene calls are TRBV4-1 and TRBJ2-5, with D unclear. Deletions cut 0 bases from V and 6 bases from J, with 5 bases between. This CDR3 comprises 12 residues. CDR1 and CDR2 from the germline V gene are MGHRA and YSYEKL.

The V gene is TRBV7-3, the J gene TRBJ2-6, with a tentative D call TRBD2 (6 bases). With 4 bases removed from V and 1 base from J, the gap between germline ends came to 11 bases. There are 16 residues in the CDR3. Germline V gives CDR1 SGHTA, CDR2 FQGTGA. CDR3 region: CASSSRSGSGANVLTF. CDR3 nucleotides: TGTGCCAGCAGCTCGAGGAGCGGGTCTGGGGCCAACGTCCTGACTTTC.

This clonotype was found a few times. The genes are TRBV9 and TRBJ2-2; D is unclear. Germline V gene data show CDR1 as SGDLS and CDR2 as YYNGEE. There are 15 residues in the CDR3. The V gene lost 3 bases and the J gene lost 0 bases, with 9 bases spanning the gap. CDR3 amino acids: CASSEAVANTGELFF. The CDR3 DNA sequence: TGTGCCAGCAGCGAGGCAGTTGCGAACACCGGGGAGCTGTTTTTT.

This clonotype was counted a few times. The chain recombines TRBV27 with TRBJ2-7; 9 bases are shared with TRBD1. The V gene's germline CDR1 is MNHEY and CDR2 SMNVEV (reference sequence). J lost 6 bases, V lost 0 bases, and 6 bases had no gene match. The CDR3 has 15 residues. This chain's CDR3 is CASSLSGTGYSEQYF. For the CDR3, the DNA is TGTGCCAGCAGTTTATCCGGGACAGGGTACTCCGAGCAGTACTTC.

This clonotype was counted ten times or more. The chain joins TRBV10-3 to TRBJ2-5, with TRBD2 identical over 11 bases. The CDR3 contains 16 residues. CDR1 and CDR2 (germline): ENHRY, SYGVKD. Germline trimming cut 3 bases from V and 6 bases from J; bases unmatched to any gene: 9. The CDR3 spells CAISEPISGGEKTQYF. The CDR3 DNA reads as TGTGCCATCAGTGAACCCATTAGCGGGGGGGAGAAGACCCAGTACTTC.

The rearrangement links TRBV7-8 to TRBJ2-5; D might be TRBD2 (6 bases). CDR3 length: 18 amino acids. Germline V gives CDR1 SGHVS, CDR2 FQNEAQ. The ends were cut back, 1 base at V and 2 bases at J, with 20 bases in the middle. The CDR3 nucleotides read TGTGCCAGCAGCTTAGGGCCGGGACTCGCGACTTATCAAGAGACCCAGTACTTC. This encodes CASSLGPGLATYQETQYF.

This clonotype has ten or more counts. The V call is TRBV12-3 or TRBV12-4, the J call TRBJ2-3; D unresolved. Deletions cut 6 bases from V and 5 bases from J, with 18 bases between. The CDR3 is 15 residues long. The CDR3 DNA follows: TGTGCCAGCAGCCCTAAGAGCAGGAAGGGAGATACGCAGTATTTT. It is translated as CASSPKSRKGDTQYF.

In this sample, this clonotype turned up once. The chain is built from TRBV7-2 and TRBJ2-7, with 12 bases fitting TRBD2. Germline V gives CDR1 SGHTA, CDR2 FQGNSA. CDR3 size: 19 residues. V dropped 3 bases and J dropped 4; count of bases not matched to a gene: 16. The CDR3 spells CASSFYSWASGRGLYEQYF. The CDR3 DNA is TGTGCCAGCAGCTTTTACTCTTGGGCTAGCGGGAGGGGTTTGTACGAGCAGTACTTC.

This clonotype has just a few counts. The V call is TRBV7-6, the J call TRBJ2-5, with D tentatively TRBD1 (6 bases). The CDR3 runs 14 residues. CDR1 and CDR2 (germline): SGHVS, FNYEAQ. Trimming removed 5 bases at V and 3 bases at J, with 13 bases between. The DNA of the CDR3 is TGTGCCAGCAGCCGAGGGGGTGGGGAAGAGACCCAGTACTTC. Residues: CASSRGGGEETQYF.

The chain has TRBV12-3 or TRBV12-4 and TRBJ1-5; D is unclear. The CDR3 totals 12 residues. Trimming shortened V by 5 bases and J by 9 bases, and 11 bases separated the two germline ends. CDR3 loop: CASSLSRPPQHF. The CDR3 region has the DNA TGTGCCAGCAGTCTATCCAGGCCGCCCCAGCATTTT.

Many counts were recorded for this clonotype. The chain employs TRBV10-3 and TRBJ1-1; no reliable D call. Trimming removed 4 bases at V and 2 bases at J, with 11 bases between. CDR1 is ENHRY and CDR2 is SYGVKD in the germline V gene. This CDR3 is built from 14 residues. CDR3 bases: TGTGCCATCAGTGTCAGCGGTGTAAACACTGAAGCTTTCTTT. Its protein is CAISVSGVNTEAFF.

Only a few counts were recorded for this clonotype. This chain joins TRBV4-1 and TRBJ1-2; unclear D gene. The germline V gene encodes CDR1 MGHRA and CDR2 YSYEKL. V was trimmed by 3 bases and J by 8 bases, leaving 13 bases between them. This CDR3 contains 13 residues. CDR3 nucleotides: TGCGCCAGCAGCCACGTCCCCCTGCGGGGCTACACCTTC. It codes for CASSHVPLRGYTF.

The genes are TRBV19 and TRBJ1-2; TRBD1 matches 8 bases. The germline gives CDR1 LNHDA, CDR2 SQIVND (reference sequence). The V segment lost 5 bases and the J segment 3 bases; nucleotides outside the gene matches: 8. The CDR3 consists of 15 residues. The CDR3 DNA reads as TGTGCCAGTAGTCTCCGGACAGGGTGGGACTATGGCTACACCTTC. It encodes CASSLRTGWDYGYTF. Based on the CDR3 plus reference TRBV19 and TRBJ1-2, the full variable domain is DGGITQSPKYLFRKEGQNVTLSCEQNLNHDAMYWYRQDPGQGLRLIYYSQIVNDFQKGDIAEGYSVSREKKESFPLTVTSAQKNPTAFYLCASSLRTGWDYGYTFGSGTRLTVV.

This clonotype occurred a few times. CDR3 nucleotide sequence: TGTGCCAGCAGCCACACCGGCACTGAAGCTTTCTTT. Its translation is CASSHTGTEAFF. The rearrangement links TRBV7-9 to TRBJ1-1; D is unresolved. This CDR3 is built from 12 residues. Germline V lookup: CDR1 SEHNR, CDR2 FQNEAQ (reference sequence). V lost 5 bases and J 4 bases, leaving 8 bases between the germline ends.

In this sample, this clonotype turned up a few times. The CDR3 loop is CASSLDRRSNEKLFF. CDR3 DNA sequence: TGTGCCAGCAGCTTAGACCGGCGGAGTAATGAAAAACTGTTTTTT. The V call is TRBV7-2, the J call TRBJ1-4, with D hard to call. The CDR3 has 15 amino acids. Per germline, CDR1 SGHTA and CDR2 FQGNSA. V lost 1 base to trimming and J lost 4 bases, with 10 bases between them.

This clonotype was counted a few times. This rearrangement joins TRBV5-1 to TRBJ2-5; D remains ambiguous. The ends were cut back, 6 bases at V and 5 bases at J, with 8 bases in the middle. The length of the CDR3 is 11 residues. Germline CDR1 reads SGHRS; CDR2 reads YFSETQ. CDR3 amino acids: CASTSEETQYF. CDR3 in DNA: TGCGCCAGCACCTCCGAGGAGACCCAGTACTTC.

J is TRBJ2-1 and V is TRBV10-3; D possibly corresponds to TRBD2 (9 bases). V lost 4 bases, J lost 6 bases, and 22 bases lay in between. Germline values: CDR1 ENHRY, CDR2 SYGVKD. This CDR3 spans 17 amino acids. In DNA, the CDR3 is TGTGCCATCAGTGGGATAGCAGGGGGCGGGAGGGGCAATGAGCAGTTCTTC. Translating gives CAISGIAGGGRGNEQFF.

This chain joins TRBV11-2 and TRBJ2-1; weak D call: TRBD1 (7 bases). This CDR3 has 12 amino acids. With 1 base removed from V and 12 bases from J, the gap between germline ends came to 10 bases. Germline-derived CDR1 and CDR2 are SGHAT and FQNNGV. The CDR3 loop is CASSLGRGVQFF. For the CDR3, the DNA is TGTGCCAGCAGCTTAGGCAGGGGGGTGCAGTTCTTC.

This chain connects TRBV7-9 to TRBJ1-1, with unresolved D. CDR3 length: 12 residues. V was clipped by 2 bases and J by 4 bases, with 5 bases between them. Germline-derived CDR1 and CDR2 are SEHNR and FQNEAQ (reference sequence). CDR3 sequence: CASSLLGTEAFF. In DNA form, the CDR3 reads TGTGCCAGCAGCTTATTGGGCACTGAAGCTTTCTTT.

This clonotype was seen more than once but under ten times. V is TRBV14 and J is TRBJ2-5; unclear D gene. This CDR3 spans 15 amino acids. Trimming removed 1 base at V and 0 bases at J, with 9 bases between. Germline CDR1 SGHDN, CDR2 FVKESK. The CDR3 DNA sequence: TGTGCCAGCAGCCAAGGGAACAGATACCAAGAGACCCAGTACTTC. Translation: CASSQGNRYQETQYF.

The CDR3 DNA reads as TGTGCCAGCAGCGTACTCGGACTAGCGGAGACCCAGTACTTC. Translating it yields CASSVLGLAETQYF. The chain couples TRBV9 to TRBJ2-5, with TRBD2 identical over 9 bases. The germline V gene encodes CDR1 SGDLS and CDR2 YYNGEE. The CDR3 consists of 14 residues. Germline trimming cut 1 base from V and 5 bases from J; bases unmatched to any gene: 3.

In its sample, this clonotype was seen a few times. The chain links TRBV27 to TRBJ2-3, with TRBD2 identical over 13 bases. Germline values: CDR1 MNHEY, CDR2 SMNVEV (reference sequence). CDR3 length: 18 residues. V was pared by 0 bases and J by 2 bases, with 5 bases of the junction left unmatched. Here the CDR3 reads CASSLSRLAGGYTDTQYF. CDR3 bases: TGTGCCAGCAGTTTATCCCGACTAGCGGGGGGATACACAGATACGCAGTATTTT.